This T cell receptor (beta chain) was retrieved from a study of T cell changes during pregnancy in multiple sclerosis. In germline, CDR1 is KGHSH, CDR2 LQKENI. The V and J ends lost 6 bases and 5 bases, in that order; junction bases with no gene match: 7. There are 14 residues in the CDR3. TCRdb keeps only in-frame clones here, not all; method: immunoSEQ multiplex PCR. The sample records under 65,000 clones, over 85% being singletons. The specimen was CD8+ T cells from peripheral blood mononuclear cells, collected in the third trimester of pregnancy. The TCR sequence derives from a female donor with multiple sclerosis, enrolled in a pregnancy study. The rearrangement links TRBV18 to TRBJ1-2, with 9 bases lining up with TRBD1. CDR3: CASSQQGARYGYTF. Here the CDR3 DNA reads TGTGCCAGCTCTCAACAGGGGGCGCGGTATGGCTACACCTTC.